This is a list of T cell receptor beta chains from one sample in a study of blood T cell repertoires in COVID-19. Profiling relied on immunoSEQ multiplex PCR, and the TCRdb table lists in-frame clones only, not all of them. The sample has under 95,000 clones, approximately 87% seen once. The sample taken for sequencing was peripheral blood. The receptor source for this set is a human donor with acute or convalescent COVID-19. The donor label of this sample is uncertain. Each CDR3 is given with its conserved first and last residue. D genes are given only for firm matches. Rows may omit the clone size; those that give it use once, few, many or a size class.

- | - | TRBJ1-5 | TRBV10-1 | TGCGCCAGCAGATTTTCAGGGGACGACCAGCCCCAGCATTTT | CASRFSGDDQPQHF
TRBD2 | - | TRBJ2-5 | TRBV15 | TGTGCCACCAGCAGAGATGGGCGGGGGGGCGTAGAGACCCAGTACTTC | CATSRDGRGGVETQYF
- | - | TRBJ2-2 | TRBV9 | TGTGCCAGCAGCGTAGGAGGGATTGGCGGGGAGCTGTTTTTT | CASSVGGIGGELFF
- | - | TRBJ1-5 | TRBV5-5 | TGTGCCAGCAGCCTTACACAGGGCCTAAATAATCAGCCCCAGCATTTT | CASSLTQGLNNQPQHF
- | - | TRBJ1-6 | TRBV18 | TGTGCCAGCTCAATCCGGGGGGGTGGAGATTCACCCCTCCACTTT | CASSIRGGGDSPLHF
TRBD2 | - | TRBJ2-3 | TRBV3-1/TRBV3-2 | TGTGCCAGCAGCCAACTACTAGCGGGGGTAGATACGCAGTATTTT | CASSQLLAGVDTQYF
TRBD1 | - | TRBJ1-2 | TRBV18 | TGTGCCAGCTCACTCGCCGAGGGGGCTAGTGGCTACACCTTC | CASSLAEGASGYTF
- | - | TRBJ1-4 | TRBV5-5 | TGTGCCAGCAGCTTCGGGGTTGCAACTAATGAAAAACTGTTTTTT | CASSFGVATNEKLFF
- | - | TRBJ1-3 | TRBV13 | TGTGCCAGCAGAGGGGCAGGGAGGCCCGAATACTCTGGAAACACCATATATTTT | CASRGAGRPEYSGNTIYF
TRBD2 | once | TRBJ2-3 | TRBV7-2 | TGTGCCAGCAGTTCGCCGGGACTAGCCCCGCCCGGGGTCCCAGATACGCAGTATTTT | CASSSPGLAPPGVPDTQYF
TRBD1 | - | TRBJ2-7 | TRBV11-2 | TGTGCCAGCAGCTTAGGGTCAGGGGGCGAGCAGTACTTC | CASSLGSGGEQYF
TRBD1 | - | TRBJ1-3 | TRBV4-1 | TGCGCCAGCAGCCAAAGTGGACAGGGACGGTCTGGAAACACCATATATTTT | CASSQSGQGRSGNTIYF
- | - | TRBJ1-2 | TRBV6-5 | TGTGCCAGCAGCCTCCGCGGGGGATATTATGGCTACACCTTC | CASSLRGGYYGYTF
TRBD1 | few | TRBJ2-1 | TRBV6-4 | TGTGCCAGCAGTGACTCGGGACAGGGCGTCGATGAGCAGTTCTTC | CASSDSGQGVDEQFF
TRBD1 | - | TRBJ1-5 | TRBV7-2 | TGTGCCAGCAGCAGGGACAGGGCAAATCAGCCCCAGCATTTT | CASSRDRANQPQHF
TRBD1 | - | TRBJ2-7 | TRBV12-3/TRBV12-4 | TGTGCCAGCAGGGGCGACAGGGGGCCTCGGAGGTTC | CASRGDRGPRRF
- | - | TRBJ1-1 | TRBV5-1 | TGCGCCAGCAGCTTAGAGACTAACACTGAAGCTTTCTTT | CASSLETNTEAFF
- | - | TRBJ2-3 | TRBV9 | TGTGCCAGCAGCCCAAAGAGGAGGGGGCGCGTACCCACAGATACGCAGTATTTT | CASSPKRRGRVPTDTQYF
TRBD2 | - | TRBJ2-3 | TRBV27 | TGTGCCAGCAGCCAGAGCGGGGGGGCCTATCTCAGGGGCACAGATACGCAGTATTTT | CASSQSGGAYLRGTDTQYF
- | - | TRBJ2-3 | TRBV7-9 | TGTGCCAGCACCTTACCCAGGACAGATACGCAGTATTTT | CASTLPRTDTQYF
- | - | TRBJ1-4 | TRBV27 | TGTGCCAGCAGTGGGCGAGCGGGAGAAAAACTGTTTTTT | CASSGRAGEKLFF
TRBD2 | - | TRBJ2-1 | TRBV28 | TGTGCCAGCAGTGGGAGCGGGAGCTCCTACAATGAGCAGTTCTTC | CASSGSGSSYNEQFF
- | - | TRBJ2-2 | TRBV7-2 | TGTGCCAGCAGCCCTGTGAGGGCCGGGGAGCTGTTTTTT | CASSPVRAGELFF
TRBD1 | - | TRBJ1-4 | TRBV28 | TGTGCCAGCAGTTTGCGTAAGGGACAGGGGAATGAAAAACTGTTTTTT | CASSLRKGQGNEKLFF
- | - | TRBJ1-2 | TRBV28 | TGTGCCAGCAGTCCCGCTGGGAGGGTTGGTCCTAACTATGGCTACACCTTC | CASSPAGRVGPNYGYTF
- | - | TRBJ2-3 | TRBV7-9 | TGTGCCAGCAGCCAACAGGGCCGCGAATACACAGATACGCAGTATTTT | CASSQQGREYTDTQYF
TRBD1 | - | TRBJ2-7 | TRBV2 | TGTGCCAGCAGGGGGACAGGAAACGAGCAGTACTTC | CASRGTGNEQYF
- | - | TRBJ1-5 | TRBV7-2 | TGTGCCAGCAGCCCCAGCGACTACAATCAGCCCCAGCATTTT | CASSPSDYNQPQHF
TRBD1 | few | TRBJ2-3 | TRBV3-1/TRBV3-2 | TGTGCCAGCAGCCAAGGGGACAGGGTCACAGATACGCAGTATTTT | CASSQGDRVTDTQYF
TRBD1 | - | TRBJ1-2 | TRBV27 | TGTGCCAGCAGTTCGCGGACAGGGGATTATGGCTACACCTTC | CASSSRTGDYGYTF